Shown below are 15 T cell receptor beta chains from a single sample sequenced in a study of blood T cell repertoires in COVID-19. TCRdb keeps only in-frame clones here, not all; method: immunoSEQ multiplex PCR. The sample records some 240,000 clones, around 83% being singletons. Material for sequencing was peripheral blood. These receptors all stem from a woman in her forties who had recovered from COVID-19.

This rearrangement joins TRBV5-1 to TRBJ1-2; TRBD1 aligns across 7 bases. Germline lookup yields CDR1 SGHRS and CDR2 YFSETQ. The CDR3 consists of 15 residues. With 4 bases clipped from V and 3 bases from J, the junction kept 9 bases outside the gene matches. CDR3 DNA: TGCGCCAGCAGCCTCGGACAGGTCGAACACTATGGCTACACCTTC. Protein: CASSLGQVEHYGYTF.

The V call is TRBV9, the J call TRBJ1-3; TRBD1 agrees at 7 bases. The germline V gene encodes CDR1 SGDLS and CDR2 YYNGEE. Trimming removed 3 bases from V and 10 bases from J; junction bases left unmatched: 13. The CDR3 spans 15 residues. CDR3 sequence: CASSDGTAPGGTIYF. The CDR3 DNA follows: TGTGCCAGCAGCGACGGGACAGCCCCAGGGGGGACCATATATTTT.

V gene TRBV12-5 combines with J gene TRBJ2-1, with TRBD2 identical over 8 bases. In germline, CDR1 is LGHNT, CDR2 FRNRAP. Losses at the gene ends were 0 bases for V and 8 bases for J; bases not matched to a gene: 12. The CDR3 has 17 amino acids. The CDR3 is CASGLVGWLAGGYEQFF. In DNA, the CDR3 is TGTGCTAGTGGTTTGGTAGGGTGGCTAGCGGGTGGATATGAGCAGTTCTTC.

The rearrangement uses TRBV18 and TRBJ1-6; 8 bases agree with TRBD1. The V and J ends lost 1 base and 10 bases, in that order; junction bases with no gene match: 6. Germline V gene sequence: CDR1 KGHSH, CDR2 LQKENI. This CDR3 contains 15 residues. The CDR3 loop is CASSPLQQGGSPLHF. In nucleotides, the CDR3 is TGTGCCAGCTCACCACTTCAACAGGGGGGATCACCCCTCCACTTT.

This clone was counted a single time. The genes are TRBV7-9 and TRBJ2-3; D gene ambiguous. V was trimmed by 2 bases and J by 1 base, leaving 4 bases between them. In germline, CDR1 is SEHNR, CDR2 FQNEAQ (reference sequence). CDR3 size: 13 residues. The CDR3 DNA is TGTGCCAGCAGCTTACCAGGCACAGATACGCAGTATTTT. Translated, it gives CASSLPGTDTQYF.

The chain employs TRBV6-5 and TRBJ2-1; the match to TRBD1 covers 10 bases. CDR1 and CDR2 from the germline V gene are MNHEY and SVGAGI. The CDR3 loop spans 16 amino acids. The V gene end was trimmed by 0 bases and the J gene end by 5 bases; junction bases not matched to a gene: 4. As DNA, the CDR3 is TGTGCCAGCAGTTACTCGAGGGGGACAGGGGACAATGAGCAGTTCTTC. Encoded protein: CASSYSRGTGDNEQFF.

The chain combines TRBV27 with TRBJ1-2, with D possibly matching TRBD1 (6 bases). CDR3 length equals 13 residues. V was trimmed by 8 bases and J by 7 bases, leaving 17 bases between them. The germline CDR1 and CDR2 sequences are MNHEY and SMNVEV (reference sequence). CDR3: CASGAGGRSGYTF. The CDR3 coding sequence is TGTGCCAGCGGGGCCGGGGGGCGTAGTGGCTACACCTTC.

This chain joins TRBV4-1 and TRBJ2-5; 7 bases are shared with TRBD2. The CDR3 covers 16 residues. Per the germline V gene, CDR1 is MGHRA and CDR2 is YSYEKL. V shed 0 bases and J 2 bases; nucleotides not matched to a gene: 6. CDR3 sequence reads: CASSQDAASGQETQYF. The DNA for the CDR3 is TGCGCCAGCAGCCAAGATGCGGCTAGCGGACAAGAGACCCAGTACTTC.

CDR3: CSVGQGLNQPQHF. The CDR3 DNA follows: TGCAGCGTTGGACAGGGTCTGAATCAGCCCCAGCATTTT. This chain links TRBV29-1 with TRBJ1-5, with TRBD1 identical over 7 bases. Germline V lookup: CDR1 SQVTM, CDR2 ANQGSEA. This CDR3 region has 13 residues. Losses at the gene ends were 4 bases for V and 4 bases for J; bases not matched to a gene: 4.

This clone has a handful of counts. V is TRBV6-5 and J is TRBJ2-3; TRBD1 matches at 10 bases. Germline CDR1 is MNHEY and CDR2 is SVGAGI. The V segment lost 0 bases and the J segment 6 bases; nucleotides outside the gene matches: 3. The CDR3 is 15 residues long. CDR3 DNA sequence: TGTGCCAGCAGTTACTCAGGGACAGGGGTCGATACGCAGTATTTT. Translation: CASSYSGTGVDTQYF.

V gene TRBV5-1 combines with J gene TRBJ1-2; 7 bases align to TRBD1. CDR1 and CDR2 (germline): SGHRS, YFSETQ. V gave up 4 bases and J gave up 6 bases; unmatched junction bases: 9. CDR3 size: 14 residues. The CDR3 sequence: CASSGGTAYNGYTF. The CDR3 DNA sequence: TGCGCCAGCAGCGGGGGGACAGCTTATAATGGCTACACCTTC.

The V gene is TRBV6-5, the J gene TRBJ1-4; D gene unclear. Germline V CDR1 and CDR2: MNHEY, SVGAGI. This CDR3 is built from 14 residues. V lost 3 bases and J 3 bases, leaving 8 bases between the germline ends. The chain's CDR3 is CASSYRGSNEKLFF. Here the CDR3 DNA reads TGTGCCAGCAGTTATCGAGGGTCTAATGAAAAACTGTTTTTT.

The CDR3 DNA follows: TGCAGCGTTAGGACAGGGTCCTACGAGCAGTACTTC. Translating it yields CSVRTGSYEQYF. This chain joins TRBV29-1 and TRBJ2-7; 8 bases map to TRBD1. The CDR3 sequence is 12 residues long. Germline V gene data show CDR1 as SQVTM and CDR2 as ANQGSEA. J gave up 1 base and V 5 bases, and 1 base lay outside the gene matches.

This chain uses TRBV5-1 with TRBJ1-3, with 7 bases identical to TRBD1. CDR1 and CDR2 from the germline V gene are SGHRS and YFSETQ. This CDR3 has 14 amino acids. The J segment lost 8 bases and the V segment lost 5 bases, leaving 10 bases of the junction unmatched. The CDR3 protein is CASSFEGAGDTIYF. The CDR3 nucleotides are TGCGCCAGCAGTTTTGAGGGGGCAGGTGACACCATATATTTT.

This clone has more than one count but fewer than ten. The CDR3 sequence is CASSPGTSGTYEQYF. Written as DNA, the CDR3 is TGTGCCAGCAGCCCCGGGACTAGCGGAACCTACGAGCAGTACTTC. The rearrangement uses TRBV5-4 and TRBJ2-7; 11 nucleotides match TRBD2. The CDR3 contains 15 residues. V dropped 4 bases and J dropped 2; count of bases not matched to a gene: 5. The V gene's germline CDR1 is SGHNT and CDR2 YYREEE (reference sequence).